This T cell receptor beta chain is drawn from a study of CD8+ T cells in alopecia areata. Overall study results and limits: Among the cells sequenced in scalp samples are also the resident alphabeta T cells of normal skin. TCRs were shared less clearly across patients than in mice, possibly for HLA-related reasons. Higher clonality than in normal scalp was seen in lesional scalp, especially alopecia totalis/universalis.

In regard to this clone: Its antigen is unknown.

Sequencing templates came from extracted RNA that was reverse transcribed into cDNA. Repertoires were generated with immunoSEQ multiplex PCR, while TCRdb's copy carries only in-frame clones and drops some. The sample carries some 3,500 clones, about 76% recorded once. The trim removed 6 bases at V and 0 bases at J, leaving 3 bases unmatched. This CDR3 comprises 15 residues. Germline V gene lookup returns CDR1 SNHLY and CDR2 FYNNEI. This TCR derives from a human donor in good health. Sequenced input: skin. The rearrangement joins TRBV2 to TRBJ2-5, with TRBD2 matching over 11 bases. The CDR3, as DNA: TGTGCCAGCAGGGAGACTAGCGGGAACCAAGAGACCCAGTACTTC. Amino acid sequence: CASRETSGNQETQYF.